The 14 T cell receptor beta chains in this list originate from one sample, sequenced in a study of T cell responses to AZD1222 COVID-19 vaccine (dated by TCRdb to the early 2020s). Library preparation used the immunoSEQ multiplex PCR assay. Here the immuneACCESS table is served through TCRdb, limited to in-frame sequences with V and J called. Missing clones are a known gap in these copies; in checked studies unresolved V genes cover under half, and the rest lacks a known reason. The sample table lists about 110,000 clones, about 94% of them with a count of one. The ten largest clones add up to roughly 2% of the sample. What the time point label conveys for this sample: baseline before first vaccination. The starting material was peripheral blood, obtained on day 0 of AZD1222 vaccination. These receptors all stem from an adult in good health.

Only a few counts were recorded for this clone. The gene calls are TRBV6-4 and TRBJ2-3; 7 nucleotides align to TRBD2. The CDR3 spans 14 residues. J was trimmed by 0 bases and V by 3 bases; bases with no gene match: 0. Germline V CDR1 and CDR2: MRHNA, SNTAGT. In nucleotides, the CDR3 is TGTGCCAGCAGTGAGCGGGAGAGCACAGATACGCAGTATTTT. As protein: CASSERESTDTQYF.

Only a few counts were recorded for this clone. The chain combines TRBV5-8 with TRBJ1-1, with D possibly TRBD1 on 5 matching bases. Germline-derived CDR1 and CDR2 are SGHTS and YDEGEE. The CDR3 consists of 12 residues. With 4 bases removed from V and 5 bases from J, the gap between germline ends came to 9 bases. CDR3 region: CASSPWTTEAFF. The CDR3 DNA sequence: TGTGCCAGCAGCCCCTGGACAACTGAAGCTTTCTTT.

J is TRBJ1-5 and V is TRBV5-6, with D tentatively TRBD1 (5 bases). The V end was cut by 0 bases, the J end by 6 bases, with 16 bases between. This CDR3 is built from 16 residues. Germline CDR1 reads SGHDT; CDR2 reads YYEEEE. The CDR3 reads CASSLAGQGPSQPQHF. The DNA of the CDR3 is TGTGCCAGCAGCTTGGCGGGGCAGGGTCCATCTCAGCCCCAGCATTTT.

This chain joins TRBV9 and TRBJ2-7; 10 bases align to TRBD2. V lost 4 bases to trimming and J lost 3 bases; unmatched junction nucleotides: 1. There are 13 residues in the CDR3. The V gene's germline CDR1 is SGDLS and CDR2 YYNGEE. This CDR3 reads CASSLAGDYEQYF. In DNA, the CDR3 is TGTGCCAGCAGCCTAGCGGGAGACTACGAGCAGTACTTC.

The V gene is TRBV5-1, the J gene TRBJ1-5; a possible D gene is TRBD1 (6 bases). Looked up from germline, CDR1 is SGHRS and CDR2 is YFSETQ. The germline V and J ends were trimmed by 3 bases and 2 bases, with 36 bases remaining between them. This CDR3 spans 23 amino acids. CDR3 amino acids: CASSSPWGQNMDEFTGGNQPQHF. The CDR3 DNA is TGCGCCAGCAGCTCCCCGTGGGGACAAAATATGGACGAGTTCACGGGGGGCAATCAGCCCCAGCATTTT.

V gene TRBV28 combines with J gene TRBJ2-5; D may be TRBD1 (6 bases). CDR3 size: 12 residues. Trimming shortened V by 9 bases and J by 5 bases, and 13 bases separated the two germline ends. Germline assignment: CDR1 MDHEN and CDR2 SYDVKM. The CDR3: CASTGLRETQYF. DNA of the CDR3: TGTGCCAGTACAGGGCTACGGGAGACCCAGTACTTC.

The rearrangement joins TRBV27 to TRBJ2-1; 9 nucleotides align to TRBD1. The CDR3 sequence is 16 residues long. Germline CDR1 MNHEY, CDR2 SMNVEV (reference sequence). After removal of 6 bases from V and 4 bases from J, the junction contained 10 bases not matched to a gene. CDR3 nucleotide sequence: TGTGCCAGCAGACCCTATTGGACAGGGGAGTACAATGAGCAGTTCTTC. It codes for CASRPYWTGEYNEQFF.

The V and J genes are TRBV7-9 and TRBJ1-2; D might be TRBD1 (6 bases). CDR3 size: 13 residues. Germline lookup yields CDR1 SEHNR and CDR2 FQNEAQ (reference sequence). Trimming cost V 5 bases and J 2 bases, with 9 bases left between them. CDR3 loop: CASSPTGNYGYTF. CDR3 DNA sequence: TGTGCCAGCAGCCCTACAGGGAACTATGGCTACACCTTC.

The chain has TRBV2 and TRBJ1-4; TRBD1 matches 10 bases. The V gene end was trimmed by 5 bases and the J gene end by 0 bases; junction bases not matched to a gene: 3. The CDR3 totals 16 residues. Germline loops: CDR1 SNHLY, CDR2 FYNNEI. The CDR3 sequence is CASSRQGATTNEKLFF. The DNA for the CDR3 is TGTGCCAGCAGTAGACAGGGGGCGACAACTAATGAAAAACTGTTTTTT.

The gene calls are TRBV5-8 and TRBJ2-3; perhaps TRBD1 as D (5 bases). Germline V CDR1 and CDR2: SGHTS, YDEGEE. V lost 5 bases to trimming and J lost 6 bases, with 19 bases between them. The CDR3 sequence is 15 residues long. The CDR3 reads CASSPGFSEWDTQYF. In nucleotides, the CDR3 is TGTGCCAGCAGTCCAGGGTTTTCGGAATGGGATACGCAGTATTTT.

The CDR3 region has the DNA TGTGCCAGCAGCAGCCCCGGCCAGGGGACAAGCGGCTACACCTTC. The encoded protein is CASSSPGQGTSGYTF. The J gene is TRBJ1-2, the V gene TRBV13, with TRBD1 as a possible D gene (6 bases). V lost 5 bases and J 8 bases, leaving 21 bases between the germline ends. CDR3 length: 15 residues. The V gene's germline CDR1 is PRHDT and CDR2 FYEKMQ (reference sequence).

This clone was recorded only once. The chain recombines TRBV5-8 with TRBJ2-3, with TRBD1 identical over 7 bases. The germline V gene encodes CDR1 SGHTS and CDR2 YDEGEE. With 4 bases clipped from V and 2 bases from J, the junction kept 10 bases outside the gene matches. The CDR3 loop spans 16 amino acids. The CDR3: CASSAGTAYSTDTQYF. The CDR3 DNA sequence: TGTGCCAGCAGCGCCGGGACAGCATACTCCACAGATACGCAGTATTTT.

The V gene is TRBV25-1, the J gene TRBJ1-1, with TRBD1 as a possible D gene (6 bases). The ends were cut back, 8 bases at V and 3 bases at J, with 16 bases in the middle. This CDR3 is 14 amino acids long. Germline V gives CDR1 MGHDK, CDR2 SYGVNS. CDR3: CASGGRDSYTEAFF. The CDR3 DNA follows: TGTGCCAGCGGGGGCAGGGATAGTTACACTGAAGCTTTCTTT. The full variable domain, with the rest looked up from reference TRBV25-1 and TRBJ1-1, is EADIYQTPRYLVIGTGKKITLECSQTMGHDKMYWYQQDPGMELHLIHYSYGVNSTEKGDLSSESTVSRIRTEHFPLTLESARPSHTSQYLCASGGRDSYTEAFFGQGTRLTVV.

This clone was seen a single time. The genes are TRBV6-2 or TRBV6-3 and TRBJ2-3; 8 bases agree with TRBD2. The CDR3 runs 16 residues. With V trimmed by 0 bases and J by 2 bases, 4 bases remained unmatched. Germline CDR1 MNHEY, CDR2 SVGEGT. The CDR3 region has the DNA TGTGCCAGCAGTTACTCGCCTAGCGGGCTCACAGATACGCAGTATTTT. Its protein product is CASSYSPSGLTDTQYF.